This T cell receptor beta chain was captured by sequencing in a study of blood T cell repertoires in COVID-19. The wider study: Collection of acute and convalescent COVID-19 samples took place in the United States, Italy and Spain. Sources were T cells, B-cell-depleted T cells, or PBMCs; the material itself was cDNA or gDNA.

Original methodology: Reference gene primer amplification gave estimated nucleated cell counts. Profiling relied on immunoSEQ multiplex PCR, and the TCRdb table lists in-frame clones only, not all of them. D and trimming were read from the DNA, whereas the V and J calls and clone size are those reported in that table. The sample lists roughly 160,000 clones, around nine tenths occurring once. The CDR3 extends over 15 amino acids. Germline CDR1 is SGDLS and CDR2 is YYNGEE. Losses at the gene ends were 0 bases for V and 3 bases for J; bases not matched to a gene: 2. This receptor was obtained from a man in his 60s with COVID-19, enrolled during active disease. The chain is built from TRBV9 and TRBJ2-2; 7 bases align to TRBD2. Sequenced input: peripheral blood. CDR3 nucleotide sequence: TGTGCCAGCAGCGTAGAACTAGCGCACACCGGGGAGCTGTTTTTT. Amino acids: CASSVELAHTGELFF.